These 10 T cell receptor beta chains were sequenced from one sample in a study of post-analysis software for immune sequencing data. Study findings and constraints: Among four to six TRBV segments more frequent in patients than controls were TRBV5-6, TRBV5-1 and TRBV20-1.

Unique molecular identifiers were carried by the TCR beta cDNA libraries. TCRdb itself ran the PCR reads through MiXCR, one entry per CDR3 protein. The sample records about 770,000 distinct CDR3 sequences, about 43% being singletons. These receptors lack a known antigen. Sequencing was performed on blood. The receptors derive from a girl between 5 and 17 years old with multiple sclerosis.

The chain couples TRBV4-3 to TRBJ2-7, with TRBD2 as a possible D gene (5 bases). CDR1 and CDR2 from the germline V gene are LGHNA and YSLEER. The ends were cut back, 0 bases at V and 2 bases at J, with 14 bases in the middle. This CDR3 contains 16 residues. This chain's CDR3 is CASSQDFGEFAYEQYF. The CDR3 DNA sequence: TGCGCCAGCAGCCAAGATTTTGGGGAGTTCGCCTACGAGCAGTACTTC.

The CDR3 nucleotides are TGTGCCAGCAGCCAACAGGGTCCGGGCAATCAGCCCCAGCATTTT. This sequence encodes CASSQQGPGNQPQHF. The rearrangement uses TRBV6-5 and TRBJ1-5, with a weak D call TRBD1 (6 bases). Between the trimmed V and J ends, which lost 6 bases and 2 bases, there was a span of 14 bases. Germline V gene lookup returns CDR1 MNHEY and CDR2 SVGAGI. This CDR3 has 15 residues.

The chain uses TRBV9 and TRBJ1-2, with D unresolved. The V end was cut by 0 bases, the J end by 4 bases, with 7 bases between. Germline values: CDR1 SGDLS, CDR2 YYNGEE. The CDR3 extends over 13 amino acids. CDR3 in DNA: TGTGCCAGCAGCGTAGGAGGGCTCTATGGCTACACCTTC. This codes for CASSVGGLYGYTF.

The chain joins TRBV12-3 or TRBV12-4 to TRBJ2-7, with 8 bases that match TRBD1. This CDR3 has 13 amino acids. The V and J ends lost 6 bases and 3 bases, in that order; junction bases with no gene match: 4. CDR3 DNA sequence: TGTGCCAGCAGGCAACAGGGGGTCTACGAGCAGTACTTC. This sequence encodes CASRQQGVYEQYF.

This chain links TRBV7-2 with TRBJ1-2, with a possible D match to TRBD1 (6 bases). The CDR3 extends over 15 amino acids. Between the trimmed V and J ends, which lost 0 bases and 3 bases, there was a span of 11 bases. CDR1 SGHTA and CDR2 FQGNSA come from the germline V gene. The CDR3 nucleotides are TGTGCCAGCAGCTTAGCAAGGACAGACTACTATGGCTACACCTTC. Protein sequence: CASSLARTDYYGYTF.

The chain couples TRBV28 to TRBJ2-5, with D tentatively TRBD1 (5 bases). CDR1 is MDHEN and CDR2 is SYDVKM in the germline V gene. With 5 bases removed from V and 3 bases from J, the gap between germline ends came to 19 bases. This CDR3 has 16 amino acids. DNA for the CDR3: TGTGCCAGCAGTCCCGGACACGGCTATCGGGAAGAGACCCAGTACTTC. Protein product: CASSPGHGYREETQYF. The entire variable domain, with the rest obtained from reference TRBV28 and TRBJ2-5, is as follows: DVKVTQSSRYLVKRTGEKVFLECVQDMDHENMFWYRQDPGLGLRLIYFSYDVKMKEKGDIPEGYSVSREKKERFSLILESASTNQTSMYLCASSPGHGYREETQYFGPGTRLLVL.

The V call is TRBV6-6, the J call TRBJ2-3, with 12 bases that match TRBD2. The CDR3 spans 14 residues. The V segment lost 6 bases and the J segment 4 bases; nucleotides outside the gene matches: 2. CDR1 is MNHNY and CDR2 is SVGAGI in the germline V gene (reference sequence). Here the CDR3 reads CASRSSGRADTQYF. The CDR3 DNA reads TGTGCCAGCAGGTCTAGCGGGAGGGCAGATACGCAGTATTTT.

This clonotype was recorded a few times. The rearrangement uses TRBV7-2 and TRBJ2-6; D may be TRBD2 (5 bases). V lost 2 bases to trimming and J lost 2 bases, with 7 bases between them. This CDR3 region has 15 residues. Germline V gene sequence: CDR1 SGHTA, CDR2 FQGNSA. The CDR3 here is CASSLPGTGANVLTF. For the CDR3, the DNA is TGTGCCAGCAGCTTACCGGGGACTGGGGCCAACGTCCTGACTTTC.

This chain links TRBV6-5 with TRBJ2-7; D possibly matches TRBD1 or TRBD2 (6 bases each). With 6 bases removed from V and 6 bases from J, the gap between germline ends came to 18 bases. Germline lookup yields CDR1 MNHEY and CDR2 SVGAGI. This CDR3 has 14 residues. DNA for the CDR3: TGTGCCAGCAGATCCCGGCAGGGGAGGCCCGAGCAGTACTTC. Protein: CASRSRQGRPEQYF.

This chain links TRBV4-3 with TRBJ2-3; 12 nucleotides line up with TRBD2. V lost 5 bases to trimming and J lost 4 bases; unmatched junction nucleotides: 7. Germline assignment: CDR1 LGHNA and CDR2 YSLEER. The CDR3 length is 16 residues. The CDR3 reads CASSVTSGSGADTQYF. The DNA of the CDR3 is TGCGCCAGCAGCGTGACTAGCGGGAGCGGGGCAGATACGCAGTATTTT.